A selection of T cell receptor beta chains follows, all from one sample in a study of Graves' ophthalmopathy and Graves' hyperthyroidism. One entry per CDR3 protein results from TCRdb running MiXCR on the multiplex PCR reads. There are about 600,000 distinct CDR3 sequences in the sample; 35% to 45% occur only once, and around 4% lies in the top ten. Sequencing was carried out using peripheral blood or thyroid tissue (not recorded which). Receptors originate from an adult man with Graves' hyperthyroidism. Both conserved end residues are part of each CDR3. D genes are given only for firm matches. The size of a clone is reported for some rows only, either as once, few or many, or as a class for expanded clones.

v_gene	d_gene	j_gene	abundance	CDR3nt	CDR3aa
TRBV7-9	TRBD2	TRBJ2-3	few	TGTGCCAGCAGCTTATCCCCCTCGGGGAGCGGGAAAGATACGCAGTATTTT	CASSLSPSGSGKDTQYF
TRBV5-4	TRBD1	TRBJ1-1	.	TGTGCCAGCAGCAGGGAAGGGGGCCTGAACACTGAAGCTTTCTTT	CASSREGGLNTEAFF
TRBV5-1	.	TRBJ2-6	many	TGCGCCAGCAGCTTGCAAGCGACAACTAGAAGCTCTGGGGCCAACGTCCTGACTTTC	CASSLQATTRSSGANVLTF
TRBV11-1	.	TRBJ2-7	many	TGTGCCAGCAGCTTAGTCGAGAGCTCCTACGAGCAGTACTTC	CASSLVESSYEQYF
TRBV25-1	.	TRBJ2-7	.	TGTGCCAGCAGTGCTAGAGATCGTCACGAGCAGTACTTC	CASSARDRHEQYF
TRBV7-3	.	TRBJ1-1	few	TGTGCCAGCAGCCGGGGCGGTTCGGGCACTGAAGCTTTCTTT	CASSRGGSGTEAFF
TRBV29-1	TRBD1	TRBJ2-7	.	TGCAGCGCGGAAGGACAGGGCGGCTACGAGCAGTACTTC	CSAEGQGGYEQYF
TRBV3-1	.	TRBJ1-6	many	TGTGCCAGCAGCCAAGTACCCTTAAATTCACCCCTCCACTTT	CASSQVPLNSPLHF
TRBV2	TRBD1	TRBJ2-7	few	TGTGCCAGCAGAAAGAACAGGGGGAGCCTCTCCTACGAGCAGTACTTC	CASRKNRGSLSYEQYF
TRBV5-8	TRBD1	TRBJ1-5	many	TGTGCCAGCAGCCTGGGGACAGGGGTCGATCAGCCCCAGCATTTT	CASSLGTGVDQPQHF
TRBV28	.	TRBJ2-7	few	TGTGCCAGCAGTTTTGGACCGAGGCTTGGGCAGTACTTC	CASSFGPRLGQYF
TRBV12-3/TRBV12-4	TRBD1	TRBJ1-1	few	TGTGCCAGCAGTGCCAACAGGGGACTGAACACTGAAGCTTTCTTT	CASSANRGLNTEAFF
TRBV4-2	.	TRBJ1-5	.	TGTGCCAGCAGCCAAGAGGCACAGGGTGGAAATCAGCCCCAGCATTTT	CASSQEAQGGNQPQHF
TRBV25-1	TRBD1	TRBJ2-7	few	TGTGCCAGCAGGGCCGGGACAGGGGGGTTCGAGCAGTACTTC	CASRAGTGGFEQYF
TRBV5-1	TRBD1	TRBJ2-7	many	TGCGCCAGCAGCGGGGACAGGATCGTCTACGAGCAGTACTTC	CASSGDRIVYEQYF
TRBV7-9	.	TRBJ2-3	few	TGTGCCAGCAGCTTGATAGATACGCAGTATTTT	CASSLIDTQYF
TRBV2	TRBD1	TRBJ1-1	many	TGTGCCAGCCGGGGACAGGGGAGTCCTAACACTGAAGCTTTCTTT	CASRGQGSPNTEAFF
TRBV7-9	TRBD1	TRBJ1-5	many	TGTGCCAGCAGCTCCTGGGGAGACAGGGGTGGTTCGGATCAGCCCCAGCATTTT	CASSSWGDRGGSDQPQHF
TRBV15	.	TRBJ2-7	.	TGTGCCACCAGCAGAGAGGGCAGGGTCCGCGAGCAGTACTTC	CATSREGRVREQYF
TRBV2	TRBD1	TRBJ2-1	.	TGTGCCAGCAGTCCATCCCCCCCGCGATTGACAGGGGGCTACAATGAGCAGTTCTTC	CASSPSPPRLTGGYNEQFF
TRBV10-3	.	TRBJ2-5	.	TGTGCCATCAGTGACGCGGGGCCCCAAGAGACCCAGTACTTC	CAISDAGPQETQYF
TRBV6-5	.	TRBJ1-1	many	TGTGCCAGCAGTTACTCCTCAAGGGGGAACACTGAAGCTTTCTTT	CASSYSSRGNTEAFF
TRBV20-1	.	TRBJ2-7	.	TGCAGTGCTGGGTCTCAGACCTACGAGCAGTACTTC	CSAGSQTYEQYF
TRBV27	TRBD1	TRBJ2-5	few	TGTGCCAGCAGCTCAAGTGCCAGGGGGCCGGAGACCCAGTACTTC	CASSSSARGPETQYF
TRBV29-1	.	TRBJ1-4	many	TGCAGCGCCAAGGGGGGAACAGGGAGTAATGAAAAACTGTTTTTT	CSAKGGTGSNEKLFF
TRBV19	.	TRBJ1-1	.	TGTGCCAGTATCGTCGGAGGAACTGAAGCTTTCTTT	CASIVGGTEAFF
TRBV30	.	TRBJ1-1	few	TGTGCCTGGAGTTCCTGGGGGGCGGACACTGAAGCTTTCTTT	CAWSSWGADTEAFF
TRBV10-3	.	TRBJ2-5	many	TGTGCCATAGGGACTTCCCAAGAGACCCAGTACTTC	CAIGTSQETQYF
TRBV12-3/TRBV12-4	TRBD1	TRBJ1-5	.	TGTGCCAGCAGAAAGACAGGGGGGGGGCCTCGTCGGCCCCAGCATTTT	CASRKTGGGPRRPQHF
TRBV7-9	TRBD2	TRBJ2-7	.	TGTGCCAGCATCCCGTCTGGACTAGCCGAACCTTCCGAGCAGTACTTC	CASIPSGLAEPSEQYF
TRBV7-6	.	TRBJ2-5	.	TGTGCCAGCAGCTTAAGGACGATGCAAGAGACCCAGTACTTC	CASSLRTMQETQYF
TRBV3-1	.	TRBJ2-7	many	TGTGCCAGCAGCCAAGTGAACGAGCAGTACTTC	CASSQVNEQYF
TRBV7-6	.	TRBJ1-2	many	TGTGCCAGCAGCCCGAGAATGACCGGGGCGTTCTATGGCTACACCTTC	CASSPRMTGAFYGYTF
TRBV12-3/TRBV12-4	TRBD1	TRBJ2-5	.	TGTGCCAGCAGGCCAACAGGGGGCCAAGAGACCCAGTACTTC	CASRPTGGQETQYF
TRBV6-6	TRBD1	TRBJ2-7	many	TGTGCCAGCAGCCCCGGGACAGTGATCTACGAGCAGTACTTC	CASSPGTVIYEQYF
TRBV7-9	.	TRBJ2-7	.	TGTGCCAGCAGCTTAATGCCTACCAACTACGAGCAGTACTTC	CASSLMPTNYEQYF
TRBV6-6	TRBD1	TRBJ1-4	many	TGTGCCACGAGGGACAGCGTTAATGAAAAACTGTTTTTT	CATRDSVNEKLFF
TRBV7-9	TRBD2	TRBJ2-7	.	TGTGCCAGCAGCTCCAGACTAGCGGGGGGTGCCTACGAGCAGTACTTC	CASSSRLAGGAYEQYF
TRBV29-1	TRBD2	TRBJ2-7	many	TGCAGCGCCCTTCGGCGGGGGTCGTACGAGCAGTACTTC	CSALRRGSYEQYF
TRBV6-1	.	TRBJ1-2	many	TGTGCCAGCAGTTTCGCGGACAGCTATGGCTACACCTTC	CASSFADSYGYTF
TRBV29-1	.	TRBJ2-3	many	TGCAGCGTTGCGGAGAAGACAGATACGCAGTATTTT	CSVAEKTDTQYF
TRBV24-1	TRBD2	TRBJ2-6	once	TGTGCCACCAGTGACGCTAGCGGGGACTCTGGGGCCAACGTCCTGACTTTC	CATSDASGDSGANVLTF
TRBV7-9	TRBD2	TRBJ2-5	.	TGTGCCAGCAGCTTGTGGCTAGCGGGGGGCCAAGAGACCCAGTACTTC	CASSLWLAGGQETQYF
TRBV20-1	TRBD2	TRBJ2-1	.	TGCAGTGCTAGAGGCGGGAGGACAAATGAGCAGTTCTTC	CSARGGRTNEQFF
TRBV5-6	.	TRBJ2-7	many	TGTGCCAGCAGCTTAGATGGACAGAGTGAGTTC	CASSLDGQSEF
TRBV7-9	TRBD1	TRBJ2-7	.	TGTGCCAGCAGCTTGACAGGGGGCTTGGGCGAGCAGTACTTC	CASSLTGGLGEQYF